The present T cell receptor beta chain was sequenced within a study of cytomegalovirus exposure and HLA in healthy donors. The PCR used 60 Vbeta and 13 Jbeta primers. Authors' methods: It was a later analysis that counted 75 million to 90 million unique TCR beta chains, of which roughly 11 million were shared. TCRdb's copy holds only in-frame clones and misses some; the assay was immunoSEQ multiplex PCR. D and trimming were read from the DNA, whereas the V and J calls and clone size are those reported in that table. The sample contains approximately 150,000 clones, 75% to 90% of which appear only once. Whole-study findings and limits: TRBV6-2, TRBV6-3 and some other V segments were excluded as indistinguishable. Relative to the approximately 660-donor mean, N-insertions were reportedly fewer in an Asian-associated ancestry cluster in a later analysis.

A word on this clone: Its antigen is not known.

Germline CDR1 and CDR2: LGHNA and YNFKEQ. The CDR3 contains 15 residues. After removal of 4 bases from V and 9 bases from J, the junction contained 10 bases not matched to a gene. The clonotype originates from a male donor in good health and CMV-seronegative. This sequence joins TRBV4-2 and TRBJ1-5; the match to TRBD1 covers 9 bases. Sequencing was performed on PBMCs. The CDR3 reads CASSRTDRGKGPQHF. In DNA, the CDR3 is TGTGCCAGCAGCCGAACAGACAGGGGGAAGGGGCCCCAGCATTTT.